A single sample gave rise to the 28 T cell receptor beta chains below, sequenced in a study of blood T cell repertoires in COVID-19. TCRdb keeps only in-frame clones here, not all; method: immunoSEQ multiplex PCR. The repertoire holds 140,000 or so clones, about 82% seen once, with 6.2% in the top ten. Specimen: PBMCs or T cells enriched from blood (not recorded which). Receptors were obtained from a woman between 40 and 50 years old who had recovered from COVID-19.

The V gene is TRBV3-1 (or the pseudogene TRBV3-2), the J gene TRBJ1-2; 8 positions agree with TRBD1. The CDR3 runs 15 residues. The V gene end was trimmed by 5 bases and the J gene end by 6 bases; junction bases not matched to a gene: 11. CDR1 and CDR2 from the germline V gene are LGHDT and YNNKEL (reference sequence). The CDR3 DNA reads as TGTGCCAGCAGCGGTAGCAGGACAGGGTTTGATGGCTACACCTTC. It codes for CASSGSRTGFDGYTF.

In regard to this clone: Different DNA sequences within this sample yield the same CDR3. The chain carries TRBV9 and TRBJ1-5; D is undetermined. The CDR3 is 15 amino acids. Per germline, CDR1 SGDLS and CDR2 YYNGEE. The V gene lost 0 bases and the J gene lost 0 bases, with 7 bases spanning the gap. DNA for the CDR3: TGTGCCAGCAGCGTAGGAGTAGCTAGCAATCAGCCCCAGCATTTT. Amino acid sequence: CASSVGVASNQPQHF.

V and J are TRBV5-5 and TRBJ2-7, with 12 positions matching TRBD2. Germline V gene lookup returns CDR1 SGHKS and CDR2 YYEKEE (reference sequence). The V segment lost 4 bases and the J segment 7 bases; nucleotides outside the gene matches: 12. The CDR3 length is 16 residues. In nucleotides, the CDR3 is TGTGCCAGCAGCAGACTAGCGGGGGACAACCTACGAGAGCAGTACTTC. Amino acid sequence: CASSRLAGDNLREQYF.

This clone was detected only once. CDR3 sequence reads: CASISGAREQYF. CDR3 nucleotides: TGTGCCAGCATCTCCGGTGCACGGGAGCAGTACTTC. The rearrangement joins TRBV6-6 to TRBJ2-7, with no clear D. CDR1 is MNHNY, CDR2 SVGAGI, per germline (reference sequence). The CDR3 is 12 amino acids. Deletions cut 7 bases from V and 7 bases from J, with 14 bases between.

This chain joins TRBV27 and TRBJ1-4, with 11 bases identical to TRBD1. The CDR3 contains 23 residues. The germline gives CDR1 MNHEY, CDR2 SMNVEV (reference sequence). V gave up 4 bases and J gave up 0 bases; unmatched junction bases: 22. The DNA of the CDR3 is TGTGCCAGCAGTTGGGGTCCGGGACAGGGGGGTAGCGGGACCAACACAACTAATGAAAAACTGTTTTTT. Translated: CASSWGPGQGGSGTNTTNEKLFF.

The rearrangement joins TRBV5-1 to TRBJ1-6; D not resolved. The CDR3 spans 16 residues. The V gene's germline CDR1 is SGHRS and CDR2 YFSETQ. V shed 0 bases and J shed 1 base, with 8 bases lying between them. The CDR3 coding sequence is TGCGCCAGCAGCTTGGTTCTCAGTTCCTATAATTCACCCCTCCACTTT. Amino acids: CASSLVLSSYNSPLHF.

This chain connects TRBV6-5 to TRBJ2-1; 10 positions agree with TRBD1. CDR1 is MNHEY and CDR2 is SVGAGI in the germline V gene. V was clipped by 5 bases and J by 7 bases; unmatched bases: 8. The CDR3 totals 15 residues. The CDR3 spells CASSNSGTGVNEQFF. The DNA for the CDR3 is TGTGCCAGCAGTAATTCCGGGACAGGGGTAAATGAGCAGTTCTTC.

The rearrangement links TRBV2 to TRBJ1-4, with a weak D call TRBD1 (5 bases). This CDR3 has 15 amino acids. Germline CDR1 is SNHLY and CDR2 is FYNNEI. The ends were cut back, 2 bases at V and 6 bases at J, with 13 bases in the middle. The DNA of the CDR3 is TGTGCCAGCAGTGAAATAAGTCAGGGTCATGAAAAACTGTTTTTT. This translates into CASSEISQGHEKLFF. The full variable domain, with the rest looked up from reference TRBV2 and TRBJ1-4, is EPEVTQTPSHQVTQMGQEVILRCVPISNHLYFYWYRQILGQKVEFLVSFYNNEISEKSEIFDDQFSVERPDGSNFTLKIRSTKLEDSAMYFCASSEISQGHEKLFFGSGTQLSVL.

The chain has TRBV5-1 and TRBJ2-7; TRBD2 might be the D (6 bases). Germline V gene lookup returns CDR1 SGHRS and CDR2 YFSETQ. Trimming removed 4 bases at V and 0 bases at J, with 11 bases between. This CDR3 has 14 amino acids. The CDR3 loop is CASSQDYLSYEQYF. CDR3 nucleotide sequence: TGCGCCAGCAGCCAGGACTACCTCTCCTACGAGCAGTACTTC.

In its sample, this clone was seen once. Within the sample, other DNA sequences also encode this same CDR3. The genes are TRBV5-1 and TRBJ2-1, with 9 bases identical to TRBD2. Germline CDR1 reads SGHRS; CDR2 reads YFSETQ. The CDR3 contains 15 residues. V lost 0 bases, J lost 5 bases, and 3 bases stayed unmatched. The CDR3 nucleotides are TGCGCCAGCAGCTTGGGGCTAGCGGGGAACAATGAGCAGTTCTTC. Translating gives CASSLGLAGNNEQFF.

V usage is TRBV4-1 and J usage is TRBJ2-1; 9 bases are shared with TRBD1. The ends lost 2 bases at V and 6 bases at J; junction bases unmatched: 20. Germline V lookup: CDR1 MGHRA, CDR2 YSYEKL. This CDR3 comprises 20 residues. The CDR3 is CASSQIGGTGRLLGSNEQFF. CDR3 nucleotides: TGCGCCAGCAGCCAAATAGGGGGGACAGGGAGATTGCTGGGTAGCAATGAGCAGTTCTTC.

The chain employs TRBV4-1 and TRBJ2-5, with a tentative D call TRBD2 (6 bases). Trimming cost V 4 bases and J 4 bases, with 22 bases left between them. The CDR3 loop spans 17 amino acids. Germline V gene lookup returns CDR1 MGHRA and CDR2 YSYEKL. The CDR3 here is CASSLQPGVVGGETQYF. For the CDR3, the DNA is TGCGCCAGCAGCCTCCAGCCGGGGGTGGTTGGCGGAGAGACCCAGTACTTC.

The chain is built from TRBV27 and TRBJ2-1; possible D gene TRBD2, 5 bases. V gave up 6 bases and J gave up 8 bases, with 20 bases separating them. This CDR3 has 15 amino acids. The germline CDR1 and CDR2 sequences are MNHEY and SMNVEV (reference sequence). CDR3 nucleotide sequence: TGTGCCAGCAGCGCTGGCGGGCGGAGTGGGTATGAGCAGTTCTTC. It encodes CASSAGGRSGYEQFF.

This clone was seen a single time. The CDR3 DNA sequence: TGTGCCAGCTCACCGCGGGACAGGGTCTTACGGGGGGACACTGAAGCTTTCTTT. It encodes CASSPRDRVLRGDTEAFF. The chain employs TRBV18 and TRBJ1-1, with 9 nucleotides matching TRBD1. V trimming: 3 bases; J trimming: 3 bases; junction bases outside the gene matches: 14. Germline lookup yields CDR1 KGHSH and CDR2 LQKENI. The CDR3 extends over 18 amino acids.

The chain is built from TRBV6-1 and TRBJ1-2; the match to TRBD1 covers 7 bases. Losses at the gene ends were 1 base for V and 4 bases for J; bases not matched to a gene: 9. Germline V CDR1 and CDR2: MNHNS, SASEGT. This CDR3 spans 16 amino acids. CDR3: CASSEDRQGESYGYTF. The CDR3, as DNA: TGTGCCAGCAGTGAAGACAGACAGGGCGAGAGCTATGGCTACACCTTC.

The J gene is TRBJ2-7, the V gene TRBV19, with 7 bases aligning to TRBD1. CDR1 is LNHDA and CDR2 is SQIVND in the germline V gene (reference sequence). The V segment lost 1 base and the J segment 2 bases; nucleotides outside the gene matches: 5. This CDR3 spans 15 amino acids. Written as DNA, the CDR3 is TGTGCCAGTAGTATAGTAGTAGGGGGCACCTACGAGCAGTACTTC. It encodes CASSIVVGGTYEQYF.

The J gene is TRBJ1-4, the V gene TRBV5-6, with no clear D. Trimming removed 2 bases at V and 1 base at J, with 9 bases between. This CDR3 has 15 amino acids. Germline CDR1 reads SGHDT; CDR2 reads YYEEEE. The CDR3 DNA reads TGTGCCAGCAGCTTCTACACTAGAACTAATGAAAAACTGTTTTTT. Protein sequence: CASSFYTRTNEKLFF. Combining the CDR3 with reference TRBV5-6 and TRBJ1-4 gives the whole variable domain DAGVTQSPTHLIKTRGQQVTLRCSPKSGHDTVSWYQQALGQGPQFIFQYYEEEERQRGNFPDRFSGHQFPNYSSELNVNALLLGDSALYLCASSFYTRTNEKLFFGSGTQLSVL.

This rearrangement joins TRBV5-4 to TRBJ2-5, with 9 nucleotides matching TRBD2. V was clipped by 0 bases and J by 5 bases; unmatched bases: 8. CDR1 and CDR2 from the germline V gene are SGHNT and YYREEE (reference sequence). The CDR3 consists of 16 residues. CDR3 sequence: CASSLDGLARAETQYF. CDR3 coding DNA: TGTGCCAGCAGCTTGGACGGACTAGCGCGGGCCGAGACCCAGTACTTC.

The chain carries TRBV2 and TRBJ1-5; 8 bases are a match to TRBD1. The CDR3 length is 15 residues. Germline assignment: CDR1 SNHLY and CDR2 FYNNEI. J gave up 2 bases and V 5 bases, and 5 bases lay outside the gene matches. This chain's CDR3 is CASSWGGQGNQPQHF. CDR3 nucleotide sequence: TGTGCCAGCAGTTGGGGGGGACAGGGCAATCAGCCCCAGCATTTT.

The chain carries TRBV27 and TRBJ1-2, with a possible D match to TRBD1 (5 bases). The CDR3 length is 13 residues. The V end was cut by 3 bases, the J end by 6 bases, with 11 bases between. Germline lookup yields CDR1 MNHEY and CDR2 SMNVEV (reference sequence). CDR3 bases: TGTGCCAGCAGTTTCTACAGGTCTGATGGCTACACCTTC. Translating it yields CASSFYRSDGYTF.

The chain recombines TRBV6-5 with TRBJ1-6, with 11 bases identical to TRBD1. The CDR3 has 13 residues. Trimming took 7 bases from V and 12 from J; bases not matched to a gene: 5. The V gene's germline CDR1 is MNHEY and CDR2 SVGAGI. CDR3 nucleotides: TGTGCCAGCACCCGGACAGGGGGCTTACCCCTCCACTTT. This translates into CASTRTGGLPLHF.

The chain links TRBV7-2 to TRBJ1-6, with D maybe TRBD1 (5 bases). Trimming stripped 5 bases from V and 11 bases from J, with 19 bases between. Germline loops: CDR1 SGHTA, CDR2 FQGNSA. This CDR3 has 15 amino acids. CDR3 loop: CASSTSRVSGAPLHF. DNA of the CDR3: TGTGCCAGCAGCACCTCCCGGGTCTCGGGGGCACCCCTCCACTTT.

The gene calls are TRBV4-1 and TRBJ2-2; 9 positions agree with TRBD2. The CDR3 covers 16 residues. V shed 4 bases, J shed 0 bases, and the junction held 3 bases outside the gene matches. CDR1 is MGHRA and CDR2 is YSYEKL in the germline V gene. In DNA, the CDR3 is TGCGCCAGCAGCCCTGTAGCGGGGGCGAACACCGGGGAGCTGTTTTTT. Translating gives CASSPVAGANTGELFF.

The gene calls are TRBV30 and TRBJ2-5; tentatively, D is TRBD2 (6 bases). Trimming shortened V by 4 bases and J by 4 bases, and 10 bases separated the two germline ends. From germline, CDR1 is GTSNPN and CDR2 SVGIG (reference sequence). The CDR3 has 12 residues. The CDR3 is CAWTTSRETQYF. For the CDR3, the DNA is TGTGCCTGGACGACTAGTCGAGAGACCCAGTACTTC.

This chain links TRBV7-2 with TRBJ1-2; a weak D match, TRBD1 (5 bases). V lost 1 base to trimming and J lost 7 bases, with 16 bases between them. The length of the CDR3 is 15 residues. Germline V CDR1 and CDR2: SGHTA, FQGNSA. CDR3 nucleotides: TGTGCCAGCAGCTTAGTATCCGACAGTTTGGGTGGCTACACCTTC. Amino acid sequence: CASSLVSDSLGGYTF.

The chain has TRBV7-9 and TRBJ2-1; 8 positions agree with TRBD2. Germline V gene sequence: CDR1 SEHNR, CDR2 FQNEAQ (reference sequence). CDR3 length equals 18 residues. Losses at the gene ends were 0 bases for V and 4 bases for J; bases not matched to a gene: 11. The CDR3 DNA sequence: TGTGCCAGCAGCTTAGCCGGGACTGATGCGGGGGGTTACAATGAGCAGTTCTTC. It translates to CASSLAGTDAGGYNEQFF.

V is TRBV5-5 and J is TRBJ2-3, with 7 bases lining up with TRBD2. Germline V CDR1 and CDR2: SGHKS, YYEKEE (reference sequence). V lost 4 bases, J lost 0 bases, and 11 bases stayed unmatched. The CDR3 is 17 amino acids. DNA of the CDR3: TGTGCCAGCAGCGACCGATGGGGGGGTAAGAGCACAGATACGCAGTATTTT. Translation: CASSDRWGGKSTDTQYF. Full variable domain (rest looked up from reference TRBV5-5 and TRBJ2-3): DAGVTQSPTHLIKTRGQQVTLRCSPISGHKSVSWYQQVLGQGPQFIFQYYEKEERGRGNFPDRFSARQFPNYSSELNVNALLLGDSALYLCASSDRWGGKSTDTQYFGPGTRLTVL.

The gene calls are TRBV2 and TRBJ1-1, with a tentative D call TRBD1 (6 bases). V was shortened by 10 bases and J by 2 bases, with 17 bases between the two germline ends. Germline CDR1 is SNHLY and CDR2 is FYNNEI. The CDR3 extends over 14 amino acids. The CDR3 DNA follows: TGTGCCATAGGACAGCCCCGGATCAACACTGAAGCTTTCTTT. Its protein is CAIGQPRINTEAFF. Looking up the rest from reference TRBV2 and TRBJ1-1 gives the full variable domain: EPEVTQTPSHQVTQMGQEVILRCVPISNHLYFYWYRQILGQKVEFLVSFYNNEISEKSEIFDDQFSVERPDGSNFTLKIRSTKLEDSAMYFCAIGQPRINTEAFFGQGTRLTVV.